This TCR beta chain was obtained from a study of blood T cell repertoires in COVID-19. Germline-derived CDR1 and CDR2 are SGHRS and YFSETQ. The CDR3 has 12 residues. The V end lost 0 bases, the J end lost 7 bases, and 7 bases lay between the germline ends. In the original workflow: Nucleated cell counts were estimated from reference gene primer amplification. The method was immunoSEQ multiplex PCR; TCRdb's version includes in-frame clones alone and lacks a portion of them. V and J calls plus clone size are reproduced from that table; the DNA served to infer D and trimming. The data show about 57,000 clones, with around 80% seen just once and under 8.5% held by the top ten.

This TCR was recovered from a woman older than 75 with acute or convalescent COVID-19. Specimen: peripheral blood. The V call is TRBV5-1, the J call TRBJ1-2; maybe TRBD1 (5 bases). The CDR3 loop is CASSLAGGGYTF. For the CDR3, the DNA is TGCGCCAGCAGCTTGGCGGGGGGTGGCTACACCTTC.